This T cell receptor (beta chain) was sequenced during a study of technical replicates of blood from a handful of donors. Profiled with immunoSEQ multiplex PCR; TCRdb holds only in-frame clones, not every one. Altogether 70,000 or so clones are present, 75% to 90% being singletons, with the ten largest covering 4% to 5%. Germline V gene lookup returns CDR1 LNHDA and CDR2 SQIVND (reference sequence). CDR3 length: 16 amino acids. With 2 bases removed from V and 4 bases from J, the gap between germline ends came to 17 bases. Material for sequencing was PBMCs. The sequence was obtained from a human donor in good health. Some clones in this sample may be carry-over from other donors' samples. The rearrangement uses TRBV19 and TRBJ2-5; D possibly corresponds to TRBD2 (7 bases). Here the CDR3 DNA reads TGTGCCAGTAGTATATCCCTTGGGGGGGCCTTAGAGACCCAGTACTTC. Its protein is CASSISLGGALETQYF.